The 20 T cell receptor beta chains in this list originate from one sample, sequenced in a study of cytomegalovirus exposure and HLA in healthy donors. Both 60 Vbeta primers and 13 Jbeta primers went into the PCR. The assay was immunoSEQ multiplex PCR, and TCRdb's table has in-frame clones only and misses some. In the table there are about 83,000 clones, 60% to 85% of which are singletons. Specimen: PBMCs. The receptor set was obtained from a man between 18 and 35 years old in good health and CMV-seropositive.

This clone was counted once. The chain carries TRBV4-1 and TRBJ2-7; 9 nucleotides align to TRBD1. The germline V gene encodes CDR1 MGHRA and CDR2 YSYEKL. This CDR3 has 15 amino acids. V lost 2 bases to trimming and J lost 8 bases; unmatched junction nucleotides: 10. Here the CDR3 reads CASSQLQGASRKQYF. CDR3 DNA sequence: TGCGCCAGCAGCCAACTACAGGGGGCGTCGAGAAAGCAGTACTTC.

The chain is built from TRBV25-1 and TRBJ1-1, with D possibly being TRBD1 (6 bases). Germline CDR1 and CDR2: MGHDK and SYGVNS. V lost 2 bases to trimming and J lost 1 base, with 11 bases between them. The CDR3 is 15 amino acids. Here the CDR3 DNA reads TGTGCCAGCAGTGAAGCGGGCAGGGGGAACACTGAAGCTTTCTTT. Its protein product is CASSEAGRGNTEAFF.

The V call is TRBV7-6, the J call TRBJ1-5, with unresolved D. CDR1 SGHVS and CDR2 FNYEAQ come from the germline V gene. Trimming stripped 5 bases from V and 5 bases from J, with 10 bases between. The length of the CDR3 is 13 residues. CDR3 sequence: CASSPGLHQPQHF. The CDR3 bases are TGTGCCAGCAGCCCAGGACTTCATCAGCCCCAGCATTTT.

V and J are TRBV5-6 and TRBJ1-1; 7 bases are shared with TRBD1. Trimming took 2 bases from V and 3 from J; bases not matched to a gene: 10. The CDR3 is 16 amino acids. Germline CDR1 is SGHDT and CDR2 is YYEEEE. The CDR3, as DNA: TGTGCCAGCAGCTTACTCCCAGACACAGGGGACACTGAAGCTTTCTTT. Amino acids: CASSLLPDTGDTEAFF.

This clone has only one observation. The V call is TRBV6-5, the J call TRBJ2-7; 10 bases are a match to TRBD2. With V trimmed by 0 bases and J by 1 base, 3 bases remained unmatched. This CDR3 is 16 amino acids long. The germline V gene encodes CDR1 MNHEY and CDR2 SVGAGI. CDR3 coding DNA: TGTGCCAGCAGTTACTCGGGTAGCGGGGGGTCCTACGAGCAGTACTTC. Protein: CASSYSGSGGSYEQYF.

This clone has more than one count but fewer than ten. The rearrangement joins TRBV5-4 to TRBJ2-1; 7 positions match TRBD2. The CDR3 length is 15 residues. The V gene's germline CDR1 is SGHNT and CDR2 YYREEE (reference sequence). V lost 4 bases to trimming and J lost 4 bases; unmatched junction nucleotides: 8. DNA for the CDR3: TGTGCCAGCAGCCTCAAGGTGGGGGGGTACAATGAGCAGTTCTTC. Encoded protein: CASSLKVGGYNEQFF. Full variable domain (outside the CDR3, taken from reference TRBV5-4 and TRBJ2-1): ETGVTQSPTHLIKTRGQQVTLRCSSQSGHNTVSWYQQALGQGPQFIFQYYREEENGRGNFPPRFSGLQFPNYSSELNVNALELDDSALYLCASSLKVGGYNEQFFGPGTRLTVL.

The rearrangement joins TRBV5-1 to TRBJ1-1; D is unresolved. Per the germline V gene, CDR1 is SGHRS and CDR2 is YFSETQ. V was shortened by 0 bases and J by 1 base, with 7 bases between the two germline ends. The CDR3 is 14 residues long. CDR3 sequence (DNA): TGCGCCAGCAGCTTGGGACTGTGGAACACTGAAGCTTTCTTT. Its protein product is CASSLGLWNTEAFF.

The chain employs TRBV5-6 and TRBJ2-1, with 8 bases that match TRBD1. CDR1 is SGHDT, CDR2 YYEEEE, per germline. This CDR3 region has 12 residues. Germline trimming cut 5 bases from V and 7 bases from J; bases unmatched to any gene: 2. CDR3 sequence: CASRHRGNEQFF. The CDR3 bases are TGTGCCAGCAGGCACAGGGGGAATGAGCAGTTCTTC.

The V and J genes are TRBV29-1 and TRBJ2-1; 7 bases match TRBD1. CDR3 size: 12 residues. The junction had 4 bases not matched to a gene; V was cut back by 3 bases and J by 8 bases. CDR1 SQVTM and CDR2 ANQGSEA come from the germline V gene. The CDR3 sequence is CSVERQGDEQFF. The CDR3 DNA reads TGCAGCGTTGAGCGACAGGGCGATGAGCAGTTCTTC.

The chain couples TRBV29-1 to TRBJ2-1; tentative D call: TRBD2 (5 bases). CDR1 SQVTM and CDR2 ANQGSEA come from the germline V gene. This CDR3 is built from 12 residues. V was shortened by 3 bases and J by 6 bases, with 9 bases between the two germline ends. The CDR3, as DNA: TGCAGCGTTGATGCCGGAGGCAATGAGCAGTTCTTC. This translates into CSVDAGGNEQFF.

The chain is built from TRBV11-2 and TRBJ1-4; no clear D gene. Germline-derived CDR1 and CDR2 are SGHAT and FQNNGV. Trimming cost V 5 bases and J 0 bases, with 10 bases left between them. The CDR3 loop spans 15 amino acids. The CDR3 nucleotides read TGTGCCAGCAGCCCCCCCTTCGCAACTAATGAAAAACTGTTTTTT. This gives the protein CASSPPFATNEKLFF.

This clone has only one observation. The genes are TRBV7-8 and TRBJ2-1; D perhaps matches TRBD2 (6 bases). The CDR3 has 16 residues. V was cut by 6 bases and J by 4 bases, with 19 bases left in between. In germline, CDR1 is SGHVS, CDR2 FQNEAQ. CDR3 loop: CASSRGGGVKYNEQFF. CDR3 sequence (DNA): TGTGCCAGCAGTAGAGGTGGCGGGGTTAAGTACAATGAGCAGTTCTTC.

The rearrangement links TRBV4-1 to TRBJ2-7; D might be TRBD2 (6 bases). V was pared by 2 bases and J by 2 bases, with 19 bases between. CDR1 is MGHRA, CDR2 YSYEKL, per germline. The CDR3 consists of 17 residues. This CDR3 is CASSQLSYGRTTYEQYF. The CDR3 nucleotides are TGCGCCAGCAGCCAATTGAGTTACGGGAGAACGACCTACGAGCAGTACTTC.

The J gene is TRBJ2-1, the V gene TRBV6-5, with D possibly TRBD2 on 6 matching bases. This CDR3 spans 14 amino acids. V was pared by 6 bases and J by 7 bases, with 16 bases between. The germline V gene has CDR1 MNHEY and CDR2 SVGAGI. The CDR3 reads CASRVGLPGNEQFF. The CDR3, as DNA: TGTGCCAGCAGGGTGGGACTGCCGGGGAATGAGCAGTTCTTC.

In this sample, this clone turned up once. This chain uses TRBV6-5 with TRBJ2-7; no clear D gene. CDR1 is MNHEY and CDR2 is SVGAGI in the germline V gene. The CDR3 has 14 amino acids. V lost 2 bases and J lost 3, with 11 bases in between. As DNA, the CDR3 is TGTGCCAGCAGTTACCGGCAGGTCGGCTACGAGCAGTACTTC. Its protein product is CASSYRQVGYEQYF.

This chain links TRBV10-3 with TRBJ2-4; D is perhaps TRBD1 (6 bases). The CDR3 runs 15 residues. Trimming cost V 6 bases and J 1 base, with 13 bases left between them. Germline CDR1 reads ENHRY; CDR2 reads SYGVKD. The chain's CDR3 is CAISPGHLAKNIQYF. CDR3 nucleotide sequence: TGTGCCATCAGCCCGGGACACCTGGCCAAAAACATTCAGTACTTC.

The table lists this clone with a count of one. This chain joins TRBV10-3 and TRBJ2-3; maybe TRBD2 (6 bases). This CDR3 has 15 residues. The germline V and J ends were trimmed by 1 base and 2 bases, with 10 bases remaining between them. Germline values: CDR1 ENHRY, CDR2 SYGVKD. The CDR3 here is CAISEFGTPTDTQYF. The CDR3 nucleotides are TGTGCCATCAGTGAGTTCGGGACTCCCACAGATACGCAGTATTTT.

A single count supports this clone. The CDR3 region is CASSESLGQSRLGNQPQHF. Here the CDR3 DNA reads TGTGCCAGCAGTGAGTCGTTGGGACAGTCACGGTTGGGCAATCAGCCCCAGCATTTT. The rearrangement uses TRBV6-1 and TRBJ1-5, with 7 bases fitting TRBD1. Germline CDR1 reads MNHNS; CDR2 reads SASEGT. This CDR3 is 19 amino acids long. V lost 3 bases to trimming and J lost 2 bases; unmatched junction nucleotides: 16.

DNA of the CDR3: TGTGCCAGCAGCCCGGGACTAGCGGAGTACGAGCAGTACTTC. Translating gives CASSPGLAEYEQYF. J is TRBJ2-7 and V is TRBV27, with 11 nucleotides matching TRBD2. Losses at the gene ends were 6 bases for V and 4 bases for J; bases not matched to a gene: 5. Germline V gene sequence: CDR1 MNHEY, CDR2 SMNVEV (reference sequence). This CDR3 has 14 residues.

The genes are TRBV29-1 and TRBJ2-5; 8 nucleotides agree with TRBD2. The V gene's germline CDR1 is SQVTM and CDR2 ANQGSEA. This CDR3 region has 14 residues. Losses at the gene ends were 5 bases for V and 6 bases for J; bases not matched to a gene: 11. Written as DNA, the CDR3 is TGCAGCGTTCACGGACTAGCCTCAGGGAAGACCCAGTACTTC. Residues: CSVHGLASGKTQYF.